This T cell receptor (beta chain) was recorded in a study of CD8+ T cells in alopecia areata. From alopecia areata patients, lesional scalp punch biopsies and peripheral blood were collected. Extracted from the samples, RNA was reverse transcribed into cDNA to serve as the sequencing template. Produced via immunoSEQ multiplex PCR; TCRdb's table is partial and in-frame only. The sample contains fewer than 80,000 clones, approximately 64% of which appear only once. CDR1 SNHLY and CDR2 FYNNEI come from the germline V gene. This CDR3 comprises 14 residues. Trimming removed 11 bases at V and 0 bases at J, with 14 bases between.

The sequenced sample was CD8+ T cells sorted from blood, obtained at week 0. This rearrangement joins TRBV2 to TRBJ2-1; D may be TRBD1 or TRBD2 (5 bases each). This TCR derives from a human donor with alopecia areata. DNA of the CDR3: TGTGCCCTAGAGGGGAAGAGCTCCTACAATGAGCAGTTCTTC. The encoded protein is CALEGKSSYNEQFF.